Shown below are 20 T cell receptor beta chains from a single sample sequenced in a study of vaccination and CD4 T cells after COVID-19. Sequencing of cultured CD4+ T cell DNA used the Oncomine TCR Beta short-read assay. TCRdb redid the calling of the PCR reads with MiXCR, one entry per CDR3 protein. The data show 9,500 to 12,000 distinct CDR3 sequences, with roughly 45% seen just once and 34% held by the top ten. Their target antigens are unknown. Stated treatment: roughly 11-day PBMC culture with coronavirus spike peptide pools or control peptides (ViraFEST assay). The sample consisted of CD4+ T cells from blood, cultured in vitro. These receptors all come from a human donor who had recovered from COVID-19.

This chain uses TRBV7-9 with TRBJ1-3; D gene uncertain. The germline CDR1 and CDR2 sequences are SEHNR and FQNEAQ (reference sequence). There are 14 residues in the CDR3. V lost 1 base and J 0 bases, leaving 4 bases between the germline ends. The CDR3 loop reads CASSLDNSGNTIYF. Written as DNA, the CDR3 is TGTGCCAGCAGCTTAGACAACTCTGGAAACACCATATATTTT.

This clonotype was observed a handful of times. The chain recombines TRBV6-1 with TRBJ1-2; D is uncertain. This CDR3 comprises 16 residues. CDR1 MNHNS and CDR2 SASEGT come from the germline V gene. V dropped 1 base and J dropped 7 bases, with 19 bases sitting between them. CDR3 in DNA: TGTGCCAGCAGTGAAGAGGAGGGCCTCACCGCGGGTGGCTACACCTTC. Its protein is CASSEEEGLTAGGYTF.

The J gene is TRBJ2-5, the V gene TRBV2, with D unresolved. V was clipped by 8 bases and J by 5 bases, with 9 bases between them. This CDR3 has 11 residues. Germline V gene data show CDR1 as SNHLY and CDR2 as FYNNEI. In DNA form, the CDR3 reads TGTGCCAGCTCCGGATGGGAGACCCAGTACTTC. Its protein product is CASSGWETQYF.

This clonotype has just a few counts. The chain combines TRBV6-1 with TRBJ1-4; D not certain. Germline V gene lookup returns CDR1 MNHNS and CDR2 SASEGT. The germline V and J ends were trimmed by 5 bases and 5 bases, with 12 bases remaining between them. This CDR3 region has 14 residues. The chain's CDR3 is CASSKQHPNEKLFF. The CDR3 region has the DNA TGTGCCAGCAGTAAACAGCATCCCAATGAAAAACTGTTTTTT.

There are a few counts of this clonotype. CDR3 loop: CASGRNSNQPQHF. CDR3 bases: TGTGCCAGTGGGAGGAATAGCAATCAGCCCCAGCATTTT. The chain is built from TRBV19 and TRBJ1-5; D is unresolved. The CDR3 totals 13 residues. CDR1 LNHDA and CDR2 SQIVND come from the germline V gene (reference sequence). The germline V and J ends were trimmed by 8 bases and 0 bases, with 8 bases remaining between them.

The V and J genes are TRBV10-3 and TRBJ2-7; D not certain. Trimming took off 10 bases at V and 1 base at J, with 8 bases between the two ends. CDR1 is ENHRY, CDR2 SYGVKD, per germline. The CDR3 has 11 residues. The CDR3 nucleotides are TGTGCCACTAAAAGTTCCTACGAGCAGTACTTC. Its translation: CATKSSYEQYF.

The chain links TRBV7-2 to TRBJ2-1; D not certain. This CDR3 has 13 amino acids. V was clipped by 1 base and J by 12 bases, with 13 bases between them. Per the germline V gene, CDR1 is SGHTA and CDR2 is FQGNSA. CDR3 in amino acids: CASSLDGLGGQFF. In DNA form, the CDR3 reads TGTGCCAGCAGCTTAGATGGGCTGGGCGGGCAGTTCTTC. The variable domain in full, completed from reference TRBV7-2 and TRBJ2-1, reads GAGVSQSPSNKVTEKGKDVELRCDPISGHTALYWYRQSLGQGLEFLIYFQGNSAPDKSGLPSDRFSAERTGGSVSTLTIQRTQQEDSAVYLCASSLDGLGGQFFGPGTRLTVL.

This clonotype showed up just a few times. V usage is TRBV20-1 and J usage is TRBJ1-2; 7 nucleotides agree with TRBD1. The CDR3 is made up of 15 amino acids. V dropped 3 bases and J dropped 0; count of bases not matched to a gene: 7. Germline CDR1 and CDR2: DFQATT and SNEGSKA (reference sequence). CDR3 DNA sequence: TGCAGTGCTAGCACAGGGACAGATGCTAACTATGGCTACACCTTC. It is translated as CSASTGTDANYGYTF.

This sequence joins TRBV18 and TRBJ2-1, with TRBD2 matching 14 bases. This CDR3 contains 18 residues. Germline-derived CDR1 and CDR2 are KGHSH and LQKENI. The trim removed 3 bases at V and 5 bases at J, leaving 9 bases unmatched. The CDR3 nucleotides read TGTGCCAGCTCACCCCCTGGACTAGCGGGGGGCGGGAACAATGAGCAGTTCTTC. Protein: CASSPPGLAGGGNNEQFF.

This clonotype was observed a few times. The chain carries TRBV7-2 and TRBJ1-2; TRBD1 matches at 8 bases. V lost 4 bases and J lost 4; bases outside the gene matches: 5. Looked up from germline, CDR1 is SGHTA and CDR2 is FQGNSA. CDR3 length: 14 residues. The CDR3 DNA sequence: TGTGCCAGCAGCTCCCAGGGGGCTGGCTATGGCTACACCTTC. Amino acids: CASSSQGAGYGYTF.

This clonotype has just a few counts. This chain uses TRBV20-1 with TRBJ1-2, with 7 bases fitting TRBD1. The CDR3 has 12 amino acids. The V and J ends lost 3 bases and 5 bases, in that order; junction bases with no gene match: 3. Per germline, CDR1 DFQATT and CDR2 SNEGSKA (reference sequence). CDR3 sequence (DNA): TGCAGTGCTAGTTGGACAGGATATGGCTACACCTTC. Translated, it gives CSASWTGYGYTF.

The V and J genes are TRBV6-2 or TRBV6-3 and TRBJ2-2, with TRBD1 matching 7 bases. The CDR3 length is 14 residues. The germline gives CDR1 MNHEY, CDR2 SVGEGT. Trimming removed 9 bases from V and 5 bases from J; junction bases left unmatched: 9. The CDR3 protein is CASRRDRETGELFF. In nucleotides, the CDR3 is TGTGCCAGTCGCCGGGACAGAGAAACCGGGGAGCTGTTTTTT.

This chain uses TRBV7-2 with TRBJ2-4, with TRBD2 matching over 8 bases. The CDR3 extends over 14 amino acids. V was pared by 3 bases and J by 8 bases, with 6 bases of the junction left unmatched. Germline V gene data show CDR1 as SGHTA and CDR2 as FQGNSA. This CDR3 is CASSFGRGGYIQYF. CDR3 coding DNA: TGTGCCAGCAGCTTCGGACGGGGGGGATACATTCAGTACTTC.

A few counts support this clonotype. The rearrangement uses TRBV30 and TRBJ2-3; D gene uncertain. V lost 1 base and J lost 6, with 5 bases in between. Germline CDR1 and CDR2: GTSNPN and SVGIG (reference sequence). The CDR3 is 11 residues long. Here the CDR3 DNA reads TGTGCCTGGAGTGGGTGGGATACGCAGTATTTT. This gives the protein CAWSGWDTQYF.

The chain's CDR3 is CASSPPNGRNNGYTF. DNA for the CDR3: TGTGCCAGCTCACCACCGAACGGCAGGAATAATGGCTACACCTTC. The chain links TRBV18 to TRBJ1-2; no definite D call. In germline, CDR1 is KGHSH, CDR2 LQKENI. This CDR3 has 15 amino acids. The V gene lost 0 bases and the J gene lost 6 bases, with 14 bases spanning the gap.

CDR3 coding DNA: TGTGCCAGCAGTCCGCGGGACAGATCCCTGAACACTGAAGCTTTCTTT. Protein product: CASSPRDRSLNTEAFF. The chain carries TRBV12-3 or TRBV12-4 and TRBJ1-1, with 7 bases lining up with TRBD1. Trimming took 5 bases from V and 0 from J; bases not matched to a gene: 9. The CDR3 loop spans 16 amino acids.

This clonotype has just a few counts. V gene TRBV5-6 combines with J gene TRBJ2-7, with 8 bases identical to TRBD2. V lost 6 bases, J lost 9 bases, and 14 bases stayed unmatched. This CDR3 is built from 14 residues. Germline CDR1 is SGHDT and CDR2 is YYEEEE. The CDR3 protein is CASTSGGYDVRQYF. CDR3 nucleotide sequence: TGTGCCAGCACCAGCGGGGGCTACGATGTGAGGCAGTACTTC.

V and J are TRBV18 and TRBJ2-1; the D gene is possibly TRBD1 (5 bases). Trimming cost V 2 bases and J 2 bases, with 10 bases left between them. The CDR3 loop spans 15 amino acids. Germline V gene lookup returns CDR1 KGHSH and CDR2 LQKENI. The CDR3 protein is CASSPRGAAYNEQFF. CDR3 DNA: TGTGCCAGCTCACCAAGGGGCGCTGCCTACAATGAGCAGTTCTTC.

The chain has TRBV12-3 or TRBV12-4 and TRBJ1-2, with a tentative D call TRBD1 (5 bases). Between the trimmed V and J ends, which lost 2 bases and 4 bases, there was a span of 5 bases. The CDR3 has 12 amino acids. In DNA, the CDR3 is TGTGCCAGCAGTTTAACAGGCTATGGCTACACCTTC. It codes for CASSLTGYGYTF.

The chain has TRBV12-5 and TRBJ1-2, with 11 bases matching TRBD1. CDR1 and CDR2 from the germline V gene are LGHNT and FRNRAP. The CDR3 extends over 15 amino acids. V shed 3 bases, J shed 8 bases, and the junction held 8 bases outside the gene matches. This CDR3 is CASGFPPGQGEGYTF. Written as DNA, the CDR3 is TGTGCTAGTGGTTTCCCCCCGGGACAGGGGGAAGGCTACACCTTC.